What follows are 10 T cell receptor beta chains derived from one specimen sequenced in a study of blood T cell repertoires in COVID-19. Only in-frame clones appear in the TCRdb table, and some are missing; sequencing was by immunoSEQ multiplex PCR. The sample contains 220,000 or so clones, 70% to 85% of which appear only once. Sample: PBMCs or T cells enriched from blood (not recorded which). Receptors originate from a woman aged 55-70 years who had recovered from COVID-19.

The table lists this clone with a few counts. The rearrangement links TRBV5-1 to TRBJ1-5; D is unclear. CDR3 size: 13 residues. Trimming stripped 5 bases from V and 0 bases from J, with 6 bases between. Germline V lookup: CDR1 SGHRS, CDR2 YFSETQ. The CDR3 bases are TGCGCCAGCAGTGTCAGTAGCAATCAGCCCCAGCATTTT. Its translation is CASSVSSNQPQHF.

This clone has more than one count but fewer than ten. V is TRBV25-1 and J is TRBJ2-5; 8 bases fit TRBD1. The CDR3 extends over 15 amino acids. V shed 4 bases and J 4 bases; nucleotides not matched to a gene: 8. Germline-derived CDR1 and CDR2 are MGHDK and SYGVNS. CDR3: CASSASGTGRETQYF. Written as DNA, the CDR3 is TGTGCCAGCAGTGCTTCCGGGACAGGAAGAGAGACCCAGTACTTC.

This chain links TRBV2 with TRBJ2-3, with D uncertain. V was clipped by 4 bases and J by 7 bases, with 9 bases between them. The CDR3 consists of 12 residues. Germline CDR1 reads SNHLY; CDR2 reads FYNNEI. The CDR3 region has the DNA TGTGCCAGCAGTGTATTGGCTTATACGCAGTATTTT. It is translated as CASSVLAYTQYF.

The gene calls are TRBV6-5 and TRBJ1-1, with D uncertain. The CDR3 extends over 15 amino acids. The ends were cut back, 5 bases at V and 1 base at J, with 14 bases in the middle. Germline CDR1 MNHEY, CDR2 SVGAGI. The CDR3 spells CASSRGSLGNTEAFF. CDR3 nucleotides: TGTGCCAGCAGTAGAGGCTCGTTGGGGAACACTGAAGCTTTCTTT.

CDR3 DNA: TGTGCCACCTTTGGACAGGGCCACGAGCAGTACTTC. Translated, it gives CATFGQGHEQYF. This sequence joins TRBV25-1 and TRBJ2-7; 8 bases fit TRBD1. The V segment lost 10 bases and the J segment 5 bases; nucleotides outside the gene matches: 7. Germline V CDR1 and CDR2: MGHDK, SYGVNS. The CDR3 length is 12 residues.

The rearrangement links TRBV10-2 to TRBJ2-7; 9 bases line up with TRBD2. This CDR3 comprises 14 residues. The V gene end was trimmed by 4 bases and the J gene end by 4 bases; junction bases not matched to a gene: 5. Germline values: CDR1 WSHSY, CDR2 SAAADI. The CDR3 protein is CASSGLAAIYEQYF. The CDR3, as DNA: TGCGCCAGCAGTGGACTAGCGGCCATTTACGAGCAGTACTTC.

The CDR3: CASSFLTGADPSGNTIYF. The CDR3 DNA sequence: TGTGCCAGCAGTTTTCTCACAGGGGCTGACCCATCTGGAAACACCATATATTTT. The chain links TRBV28 to TRBJ1-3, with TRBD1 matching over 7 bases. The ends lost 3 bases at V and 1 base at J; junction bases unmatched: 12. The CDR3 spans 18 residues. Germline loops: CDR1 MDHEN, CDR2 SYDVKM.

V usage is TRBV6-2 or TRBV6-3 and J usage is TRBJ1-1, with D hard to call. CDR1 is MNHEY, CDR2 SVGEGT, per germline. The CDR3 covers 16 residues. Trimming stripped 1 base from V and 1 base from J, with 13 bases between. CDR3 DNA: TGTGCCAGCAGTTACTTCACAACCCGGGAGAACACTGAAGCTTTCTTT. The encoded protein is CASSYFTTRENTEAFF.

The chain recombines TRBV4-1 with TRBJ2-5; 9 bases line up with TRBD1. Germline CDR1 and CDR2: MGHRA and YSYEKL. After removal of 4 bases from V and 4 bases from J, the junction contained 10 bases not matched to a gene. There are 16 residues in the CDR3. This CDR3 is CASSPRQGDWGETQYF. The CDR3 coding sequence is TGCGCCAGCAGCCCCCGACAGGGGGATTGGGGAGAGACCCAGTACTTC.

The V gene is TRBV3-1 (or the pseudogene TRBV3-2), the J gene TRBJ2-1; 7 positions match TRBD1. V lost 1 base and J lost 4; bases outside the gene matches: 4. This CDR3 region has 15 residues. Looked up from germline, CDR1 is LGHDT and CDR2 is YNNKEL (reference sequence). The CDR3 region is CASSQVQGIYNEQFF. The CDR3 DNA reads TGTGCCAGCAGCCAAGTACAGGGGATTTACAATGAGCAGTTCTTC.